This T cell receptor beta chain was captured by sequencing in a study of T-cell reconstitution after alpha-beta-depleted transplantation in children. The TCRbeta library incorporated unique molecular identifiers. MiXCR, run by TCRdb on the PCR reads, gives a single entry per CDR3 protein. Among 200,000 or so distinct CDR3 sequences listed, about 7% were seen once. Trimming took 5 bases from V and 6 from J, leaving 5 bases between them. This CDR3 has 11 amino acids. Germline values: CDR1 ENHRY, CDR2 SYGVKD. This clonotype was counted at least ten times. V is TRBV10-3 and J is TRBJ2-1; D ambiguous. The material sequenced was PBMCs, taken before TCRalphabeta/CD19-depleted stem cell transplant. The source is a boy aged 2 to 10 with acute lymphoblastic leukemia, due to receive a stem cell transplant. CDR3: CAISKGNEQFF. Written as DNA, the CDR3 is TGTGCCATCAGTAAGGGCAATGAGCAGTTCTTC.